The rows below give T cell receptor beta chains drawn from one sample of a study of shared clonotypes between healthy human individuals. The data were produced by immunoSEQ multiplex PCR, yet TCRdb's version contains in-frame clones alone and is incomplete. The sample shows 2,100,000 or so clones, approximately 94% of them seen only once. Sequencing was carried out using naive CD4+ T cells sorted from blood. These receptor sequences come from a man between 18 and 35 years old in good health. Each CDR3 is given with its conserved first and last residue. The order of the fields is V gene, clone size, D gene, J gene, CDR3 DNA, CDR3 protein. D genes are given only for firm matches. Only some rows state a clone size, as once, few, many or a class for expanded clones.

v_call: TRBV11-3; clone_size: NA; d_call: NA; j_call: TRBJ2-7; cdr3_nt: TGTGCCAGCAGCTTTGGGGGGACCTACGAGCAGTACTTC; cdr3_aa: CASSFGGTYEQYF
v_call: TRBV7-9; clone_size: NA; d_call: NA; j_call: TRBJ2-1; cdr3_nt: TGTGCCAGCAGCGAAACTAGCAGTCACAATGAGCAGTTCTTC; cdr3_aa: CASSETSSHNEQFF
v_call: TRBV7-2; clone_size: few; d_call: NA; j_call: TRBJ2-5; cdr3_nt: TGTGCCAGCAGCTTAGGGCCCGAGACCCAGTACTTC; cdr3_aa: CASSLGPETQYF
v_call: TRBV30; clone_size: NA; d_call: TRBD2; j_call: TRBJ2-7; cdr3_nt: TGTGCCTGGACCCAGGGCGGGGGATGGTCCTACGAGCAGTACTTC; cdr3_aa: CAWTQGGGWSYEQYF
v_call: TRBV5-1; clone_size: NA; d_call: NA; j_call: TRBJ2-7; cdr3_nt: TGCGCCAGCAGCTTGTTCCACGGAGGCGAGCAGTACTTC; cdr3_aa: CASSLFHGGEQYF
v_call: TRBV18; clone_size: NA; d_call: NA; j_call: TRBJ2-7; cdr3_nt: TGTGCCAGCTCACTACAGGAGGGGATACTATACGAGCAGTACTTC; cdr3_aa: CASSLQEGILYEQYF
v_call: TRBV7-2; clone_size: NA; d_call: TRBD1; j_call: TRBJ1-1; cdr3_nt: TGTGCCAGCAGCGTCGGCACGGCAGGGGGAGCTTTCTTT; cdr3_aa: CASSVGTAGGAFF
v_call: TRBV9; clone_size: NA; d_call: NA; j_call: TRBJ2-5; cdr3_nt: TGTGCCAGCAGCGTAGGATTTGGTGTGGGCCGTGTGACCCAGTACTTC; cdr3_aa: CASSVGFGVGRVTQYF
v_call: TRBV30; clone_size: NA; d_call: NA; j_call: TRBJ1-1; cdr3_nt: TGTGCCTGGAGTGTACTTGGGAGGACTGAAGCTTTCTTT; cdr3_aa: CAWSVLGRTEAFF
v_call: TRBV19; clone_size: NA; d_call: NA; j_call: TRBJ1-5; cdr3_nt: TGTGCCAGTAGTATAGGGGGCAGAAGCAATCAGCCCCAGCATTTT; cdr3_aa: CASSIGGRSNQPQHF
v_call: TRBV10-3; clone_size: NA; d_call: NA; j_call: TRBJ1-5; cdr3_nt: TGTGCCACCCAGGGGTTCGGCAATCAGCCCCAGCATTTT; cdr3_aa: CATQGFGNQPQHF
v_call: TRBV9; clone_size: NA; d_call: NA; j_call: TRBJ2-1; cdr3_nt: TGTGCCAGCAGCGTAGTCAATGAGCAGTTCTTC; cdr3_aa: CASSVVNEQFF
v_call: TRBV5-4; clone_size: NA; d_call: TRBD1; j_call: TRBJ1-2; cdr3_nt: TGTGCCAGCAGCTTAGACAGGGGGGACTATGGCTACACCTTC; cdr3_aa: CASSLDRGDYGYTF
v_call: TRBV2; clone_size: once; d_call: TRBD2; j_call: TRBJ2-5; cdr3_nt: TGTGCCAGCCGACCGGCCCTAGCGGAAGAGACCCAGTACTTC; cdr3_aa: CASRPALAEETQYF
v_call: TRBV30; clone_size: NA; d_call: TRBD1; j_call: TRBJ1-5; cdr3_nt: TGTGCCTGGAGTGTACAGTGGGGACAGGGGAGTATGAATCAGCCCCAGCATTTT; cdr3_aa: CAWSVQWGQGSMNQPQHF
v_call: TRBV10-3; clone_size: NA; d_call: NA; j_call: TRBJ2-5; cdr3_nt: TGTGCCATCAGGTCGTGGGGGGCGGAGACCCAGTACTTC; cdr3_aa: CAIRSWGAETQYF
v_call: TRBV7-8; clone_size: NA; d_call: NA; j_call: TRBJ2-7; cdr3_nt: TGTGCCAGCAGCTTAGCGTCTGGCAGGGTCTACGAGCAGTACTTC; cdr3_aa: CASSLASGRVYEQYF
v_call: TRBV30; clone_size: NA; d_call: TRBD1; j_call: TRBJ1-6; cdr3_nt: TGTGCCTTCAGTCCGGGACAGAATTCACCCCTCCACTTT; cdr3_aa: CAFSPGQNSPLHF
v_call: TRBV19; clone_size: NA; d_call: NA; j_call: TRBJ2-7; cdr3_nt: TGTGCCAGTAGTGTCGGACAGTCCTACGAGCAGTACTTC; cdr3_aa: CASSVGQSYEQYF
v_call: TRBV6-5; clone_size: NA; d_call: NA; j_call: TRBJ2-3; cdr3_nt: TGTGCCAGCAGTCCTACAATAGATACGCAGTATTTT; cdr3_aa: CASSPTIDTQYF
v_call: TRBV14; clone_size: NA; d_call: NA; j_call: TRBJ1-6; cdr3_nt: TGTGCCAGCAGCCAAGAAGTCAAAAATTCACCCCTCCACTTT; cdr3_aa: CASSQEVKNSPLHF
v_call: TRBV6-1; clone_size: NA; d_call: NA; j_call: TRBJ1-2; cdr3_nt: TGTGCCAGCAGCCGTCTGGGGGGCGATGGCTACACCTTC; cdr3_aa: CASSRLGGDGYTF
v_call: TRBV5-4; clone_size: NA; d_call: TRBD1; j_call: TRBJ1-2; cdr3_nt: TGTGCCAGCAGCCAGGGACAGGGCATGATCTATGGCTACACCTTC; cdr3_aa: CASSQGQGMIYGYTF
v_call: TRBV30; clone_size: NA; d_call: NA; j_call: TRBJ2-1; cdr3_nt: NA; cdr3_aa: CAWSVGGGAFF
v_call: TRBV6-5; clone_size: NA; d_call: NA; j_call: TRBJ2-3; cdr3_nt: TGTGCCAGCAGAAGGGACTCCCGCACAGATACGCAGTATTTT; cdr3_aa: CASRRDSRTDTQYF
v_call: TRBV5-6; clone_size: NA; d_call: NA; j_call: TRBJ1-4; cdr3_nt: TGTGCCAGCAGTTCCACAGGAACTAATGAAAAACTGTTTTTT; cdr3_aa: CASSSTGTNEKLFF
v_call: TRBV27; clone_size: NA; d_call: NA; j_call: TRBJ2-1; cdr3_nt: TGTGCCAGCAGTTCCCGTGGAATGACCGGGACTCCCGATGGTAGGAATGAGCAGTTCTTC; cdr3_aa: CASSSRGMTGTPDGRNEQFF
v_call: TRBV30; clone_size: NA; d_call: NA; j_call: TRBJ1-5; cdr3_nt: TGTGCCGCCAGTAGGGGTACCCAAAATCAGCCCCAGCATTTT; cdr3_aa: CAASRGTQNQPQHF
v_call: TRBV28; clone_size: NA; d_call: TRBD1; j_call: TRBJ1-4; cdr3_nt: TGTGCCAGCAGTCAGGAGACAGGGGGTCTTGAAAAACTGTTTTTT; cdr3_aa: CASSQETGGLEKLFF
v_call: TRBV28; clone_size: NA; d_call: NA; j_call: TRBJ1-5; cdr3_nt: TGTGCCAGCAGTCGTAGCCGTACCAATCAGCCCCAGCATTTT; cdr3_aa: CASSRSRTNQPQHF
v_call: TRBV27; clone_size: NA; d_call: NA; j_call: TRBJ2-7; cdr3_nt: TGTGCCAGCAGTCCCCGCCAGGGGGGCGGCCTCCACGAGCAGTACTTC; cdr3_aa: CASSPRQGGGLHEQYF
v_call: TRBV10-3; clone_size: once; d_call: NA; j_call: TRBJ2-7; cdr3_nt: TGTGCCATCAGCACAGGAGAATCCTACGAGCAGTACTTC; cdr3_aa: CAISTGESYEQYF
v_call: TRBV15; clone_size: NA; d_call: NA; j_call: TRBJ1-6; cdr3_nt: TGTGCCACCAGCAAGAGGGATTCACCCCTCCACTTT; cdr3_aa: CATSKRDSPLHF